The subject of this entry is one T cell receptor beta chain. Antigen specificity is unknown. The CDR3 totals 17 residues. The germline CDR1 and CDR2 sequences are SGHTA and FQGNSA. V shed 0 bases and J 3 bases; nucleotides not matched to a gene: 7. Method: immunoSEQ multiplex PCR; TCRdb's copy keeps in-frame clones and lacks some. The sample holds 150,000 to 200,000 clones, more than 75% seen once. These data belong to a study of cytomegalovirus exposure and HLA in healthy donors. General study results and limits: Rarity held for most TCR sequences, but there were some public TCRs that occurred in many donors.

The receptor was derived from a woman aged 25 to 39 in good health and CMV-seronegative. Sequencing was done on a sample of PBMCs. The chain carries TRBV7-2 and TRBJ2-1; 8 bases fit TRBD2. Here the CDR3 DNA reads TGTGCCAGCAGCTTAGCTGTGTTGGCGGGGGGCTACAATGAGCAGTTCTTC. It encodes CASSLAVLAGGYNEQFF.